These 11 T cell receptor beta chains were sequenced from one sample in a study of T-cell reconstitution after alpha-beta-depleted transplantation in children. Library preparation (for TCRbeta) was performed with unique molecular identifiers. Using its own MiXCR run on the PCR reads, TCRdb lists one record per CDR3 protein. The sample includes 450,000 to 600,000 distinct CDR3 sequences, 10% to 15% seen only once; the top ten take 2.2%. The sample was PBMCs, mostly from graft donor cells, taken 360 days after TCRalphabeta/CD19-depleted stem cell transplant. All receptors derive from a male patient aged 10 to 17 who had a stem cell transplant for acute myeloid leukemia, so the T cells may come from the graft donor.

This clonotype was detected ten times or more. The rearrangement uses TRBV29-1 and TRBJ2-7; 13 bases match TRBD2. Per germline, CDR1 SQVTM and CDR2 ANQGSEA. V lost 4 bases to trimming and J lost 5 bases; unmatched junction nucleotides: 5. The CDR3 loop spans 14 amino acids. The CDR3 sequence is CSVASGLAGHEQYF. The CDR3 nucleotides are TGCAGCGTTGCCTCGGGACTAGCGGGACACGAGCAGTACTTC.

The chain joins TRBV20-1 to TRBJ1-5; unclear D gene. Germline CDR1 DFQATT, CDR2 SNEGSKA (reference sequence). The ends were cut back, 0 bases at V and 0 bases at J, with 12 bases in the middle. This CDR3 contains 16 residues. The CDR3 region is CSARDPSGYSNQPQHF. In DNA form, the CDR3 reads TGCAGTGCTAGAGACCCTTCGGGGTATAGCAATCAGCCCCAGCATTTT.

The chain has TRBV30 and TRBJ2-7; maybe TRBD2 (5 bases). The CDR3 totals 13 residues. Trimming left V 7 bases short and J 3 bases short, with 16 bases between. Looked up from germline, CDR1 is GTSNPN and CDR2 is SVGIG (reference sequence). In nucleotides, the CDR3 is TGTGCCTTGGACGCGGGTGGCGGCTACGAGCAGTACTTC. This translates into CALDAGGGYEQYF.

This clonotype was picked up many times. The V gene is TRBV20-1, the J gene TRBJ2-7, with 10 bases lining up with TRBD2. With 5 bases clipped from V and 3 bases from J, the junction kept 7 bases outside the gene matches. This CDR3 comprises 14 residues. Germline V gives CDR1 DFQATT, CDR2 SNEGSKA (reference sequence). The CDR3: CSAHLSSGSYEQYF. CDR3 nucleotide sequence: TGCAGTGCTCACTTATCTAGCGGGAGCTACGAGCAGTACTTC.

The chain employs TRBV28 and TRBJ2-7; D is undetermined. The CDR3 has 11 amino acids. The V end was cut by 1 base, the J end by 6 bases, with 4 bases between. Looked up from germline, CDR1 is MDHEN and CDR2 is SYDVKM. In nucleotides, the CDR3 is TGTGCCAGCAGTTTATCCACCGAGCAGTACTTC. Its translation is CASSLSTEQYF.

V and J are TRBV20-1 and TRBJ2-7, with 14 bases fitting TRBD2. Germline assignment: CDR1 DFQATT and CDR2 SNEGSKA (reference sequence). The junction had 6 bases not matched to a gene; V was cut back by 6 bases and J by 2 bases. The CDR3 spans 15 residues. The CDR3 bases are TGCAGTGCCCCCGGACTAGCGGGAGGCCCCTACGAGCAGTACTTC. Protein sequence: CSAPGLAGGPYEQYF.

A word on this clonotype: One end of the junction is discordant with germline, which a read error may explain. This chain connects TRBV6-6 to TRBJ1-2, with 7 bases identical to TRBD1. Per the germline V gene, CDR1 is MNHNY and CDR2 is SVGAGI (reference sequence). The CDR3 is 13 amino acids. The CDR3 protein is CASSQITGVGNDF. The CDR3 DNA reads TGTGCCAGCAGTCAGATTACAGGGGTGGGGAATGACTTC.

The V call is TRBV20-1, the J call TRBJ2-3; D perhaps matches TRBD2 (7 bases). Per germline, CDR1 DFQATT and CDR2 SNEGSKA (reference sequence). Trimming cost V 3 bases and J 0 bases, with 19 bases left between them. This CDR3 comprises 17 residues. CDR3 in amino acids: CSARGISGTTSTDTQYF. The CDR3 coding sequence is TGCAGTGCTAGGGGCATCAGCGGGACAACTAGCACAGATACGCAGTATTTT.

V gene TRBV9 combines with J gene TRBJ2-3; no reliable D call. V was shortened by 0 bases and J by 1 base, with 6 bases between the two germline ends. Germline CDR1 reads SGDLS; CDR2 reads YYNGEE. The CDR3 sequence is 14 residues long. CDR3 nucleotide sequence: TGTGCCAGCAGCGTAGAGGCTCGCACAGATACGCAGTATTTT. Encoded protein: CASSVEARTDTQYF.

The J gene is TRBJ2-1, the V gene TRBV29-1; D not resolved. This CDR3 comprises 15 residues. Germline lookup yields CDR1 SQVTM and CDR2 ANQGSEA. V dropped 6 bases and J dropped 3 bases, with 18 bases sitting between them. DNA of the CDR3: TGCAGCGTGGAAACTCCTCCGAATAGCTACAATGAGCAGTTCTTC. This sequence encodes CSVETPPNSYNEQFF.

V gene TRBV29-1 combines with J gene TRBJ2-3; D tentatively reads TRBD1 or TRBD2 (5 bases each). V lost 4 bases to trimming and J lost 0 bases, with 14 bases between them. This CDR3 is 15 amino acids long. From germline, CDR1 is SQVTM and CDR2 ANQGSEA. In DNA form, the CDR3 reads TGCAGCGTTGTCTCTCGCAGGGAGAGCACAGATACGCAGTATTTT. This gives the protein CSVVSRRESTDTQYF.